What follows describes a single TCR beta chain. The target antigen is unknown. The sample originates from a study of a mutant IDH1 vaccine in newly diagnosed glioma. The protocol was immunoSEQ multiplex PCR, while the TCRdb copy is restricted to in-frame clones and leaves out a portion. The repertoire holds 60,000 or so clones, with around 89% as singletons. Time point reported: week 5, during vaccination. A 20-mer mutant IDH1 peptide at 300 ug was injected subcutaneously with topical imiquimod. V was pared by 3 bases and J by 1 base, with 4 bases of the junction left unmatched. Germline lookup yields CDR1 SGHRS and CDR2 YFSETQ. The CDR3 has 16 residues.

This specimen consisted of PBMCs, obtained from a glioma patient whose treatment included an IDH1 peptide vaccine. The TCR originated in a woman between 40 and 55 years old with glioma. The J gene is TRBJ2-2, the V gene TRBV5-1, with TRBD1 matching 9 bases. In nucleotides, the CDR3 is TGCGCCAGCAGCTCCCGGGACAGGGTGAACACCGGGGAGCTGTTTTTT. Its protein is CASSSRDRVNTGELFF.